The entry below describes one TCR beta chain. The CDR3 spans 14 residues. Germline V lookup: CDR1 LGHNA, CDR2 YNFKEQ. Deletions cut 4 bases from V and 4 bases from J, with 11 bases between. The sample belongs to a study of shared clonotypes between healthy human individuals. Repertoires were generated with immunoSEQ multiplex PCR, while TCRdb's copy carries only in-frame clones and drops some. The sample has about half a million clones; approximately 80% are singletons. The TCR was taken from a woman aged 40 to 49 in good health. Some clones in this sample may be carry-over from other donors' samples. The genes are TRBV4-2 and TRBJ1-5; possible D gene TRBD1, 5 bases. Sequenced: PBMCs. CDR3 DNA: TGTGCCAGCAGCCCGACAGAGAAGAATCAGCCCCAGCATTTT. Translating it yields CASSPTEKNQPQHF.